The next 6 T cell receptor beta chains were all read from a single sample in a study of OX40 agonist ivuxolimab in advanced cancers. The protocol was immunoSEQ multiplex PCR, while the TCRdb copy is restricted to in-frame clones and leaves out a portion. The data contain under 85,000 clones, 90% to 95% of them singletons. The specimen was CD4+ or CD8+ T cells sorted from blood, collected in a trial of the OX40 agonist ivuxolimab. The receptors stem from an adult with an advanced solid tumor such as melanoma, head and neck, liver or kidney cancer.

The chain combines TRBV2 with TRBJ1-5, with D possibly matching TRBD1 (5 bases). This CDR3 comprises 15 residues. The germline gives CDR1 SNHLY, CDR2 FYNNEI. Trimming took off 7 bases at V and 4 bases at J, with 17 bases between the two ends. The CDR3 loop reads CASMGIGARNQPQHF. The CDR3 nucleotides read TGTGCCAGCATGGGTATCGGGGCGAGAAATCAGCCCCAGCATTTT.

In its sample, this clone was seen a few times. The V gene is TRBV9, the J gene TRBJ1-5; no firm D call. The CDR3 has 14 residues. The V and J ends lost 4 bases and 1 base respectively, with 9 bases between them. CDR1 is SGDLS and CDR2 is YYNGEE in the germline V gene. The CDR3 DNA is TGTGCCAGCAGCCCCGCCCCGAGCAATCAGCCCCAGCATTTT. Protein: CASSPAPSNQPQHF.

V and J are TRBV18 and TRBJ2-3; either TRBD1 or TRBD2 may supply D (5 bases each). This CDR3 spans 16 amino acids. The germline gives CDR1 KGHSH, CDR2 LQKENI. With 6 bases removed from V and 3 bases from J, the gap between germline ends came to 19 bases. This CDR3 reads CASSPGLGVGTDTQYF. The CDR3 DNA follows: TGTGCCAGCTCCCCCGGACTGGGGGTAGGTACAGATACGCAGTATTTT. The whole variable domain, filled in from reference TRBV18 and TRBJ2-3, reads NAGVMQNPRHLVRRRGQEARLRCSPMKGHSHVYWYRQLPEEGLKFMVYLQKENIIDESGMPKERFSAEFPKEGPSILRIQQVVRGDSAAYFCASSPGLGVGTDTQYFGPGTRLTVL.

J is TRBJ2-3 and V is TRBV7-3, with 7 bases aligning to TRBD2. The CDR3 length is 15 residues. With 5 bases clipped from V and 1 base from J, the junction kept 6 bases outside the gene matches. Germline V gene lookup returns CDR1 SGHTA and CDR2 FQGTGA. The CDR3 reads CASSPKRGGTDTQYF. CDR3 DNA: TGTGCCAGCAGCCCCAAGCGGGGTGGCACAGATACGCAGTATTTT.

The rearrangement links TRBV25-1 to TRBJ2-5, with D unclear. The germline V gene encodes CDR1 MGHDK and CDR2 SYGVNS. The CDR3 runs 18 residues. Trimming removed 2 bases at V and 5 bases at J, with 24 bases between. Here the CDR3 reads CASSEKSLRREERETQYF. CDR3 DNA sequence: TGTGCCAGCAGTGAAAAGTCCTTGCGGCGCGAGGAGAGGGAGACCCAGTACTTC.

This clone was counted between two and nine times. The CDR3 sequence is CAWLPGNTIYF. CDR3 nucleotides: TGTGCCTGGCTCCCCGGAAACACCATATATTTT. This chain uses TRBV30 with TRBJ1-3; D is unresolved. The V end lost 5 bases, the J end lost 4 bases, and 6 bases lay between the germline ends. The CDR3 has 11 residues. Germline V CDR1 and CDR2: GTSNPN, SVGIG (reference sequence).